What follows are 13 T cell receptor beta chains derived from one specimen sequenced in a study of T cell repertoires in cytomegalovirus infection. Each CDR3 protein is one row after TCRdb ran MiXCR on the reads. The sample comprises roughly 600,000 distinct CDR3 sequences, 20% to 25% of which are singletons, and around 7.6% rests with the top ten. The sequenced sample was CD8+ T cells from PBMCs. These receptors were collected from a human donor in good health (CMV status not recorded). Some clones in this sample may be carry-over from other donors' samples.

At least ten counts were recorded for this clonotype. The genes are TRBV28 and TRBJ2-3; 7 nucleotides align to TRBD1. CDR1 MDHEN and CDR2 SYDVKM come from the germline V gene. CDR3 length: 16 residues. Trimming removed 5 bases from V and 1 base from J; junction bases left unmatched: 9. The CDR3, as DNA: TGTGCCAGCAGTGACAGGGTTGGGATGGGCACAGATACGCAGTATTTT. Translated, it gives CASSDRVGMGTDTQYF.

The chain joins TRBV29-1 to TRBJ1-2; D is ambiguous. Trimming stripped 3 bases from V and 4 bases from J, with 9 bases between. The length of the CDR3 is 12 residues. The germline V gene encodes CDR1 SQVTM and CDR2 ANQGSEA. The CDR3 DNA sequence: TGCAGCGTTGACTTCGGTTCCTATGGCTACACCTTC. This codes for CSVDFGSYGYTF. Together with reference TRBV29-1 and TRBJ1-2, the CDR3 gives the full variable domain: SAVISQKPSRDICQRGTSLTIQCQVDSQVTMMFWYRQQPGQSLTLIATANQGSEATYESGFVIDKFPISRPNLTFSTLTVSNMSPEDSSIYLCSVDFGSYGYTFGSGTRLTVV.

The chain links TRBV10-3 to TRBJ2-2; 11 bases match TRBD1. With 10 bases clipped from V and 3 bases from J, the junction kept 4 bases outside the gene matches. The CDR3 is 14 residues long. Looked up from germline, CDR1 is ENHRY and CDR2 is SYGVKD. The CDR3 DNA reads TGTGCCACGGACAGGGGGCCTGACACCGGGGAGCTGTTTTTT. Encoded protein: CATDRGPDTGELFF.

A word on this clonotype: This sequence may be a read error, since a much larger clone differs from it by one base. This chain uses TRBV7-4 with TRBJ1-2; D is undetermined. Germline V lookup: CDR1 SGHVT, CDR2 SQSDAQ. V gave up 4 bases and J gave up 8 bases, with 14 bases separating them. There are 13 residues in the CDR3. The CDR3 reads CASSSPTTSGYTF. CDR3 nucleotides: TGTGCCAGCAGCTCCCCGACTACGTCAGGCTACACCTTC. Using reference TRBV7-4 and TRBJ1-2 for the parts outside the CDR3, the full variable domain is GAGVSQSPRYKVAKRGRDVALRCDSISGHVTLYWYRQTLGQGSEVLTYSQSDAQRDKSGRPSGRFSAERPERSVSTLKIQRTEQGDSAVYLCASSSPTTSGYTFGSGTRLTVV.

In its sample, this clonotype was seen a few times. V usage is TRBV6-2 or TRBV6-3 and J usage is TRBJ2-7; D might be TRBD1 (6 bases). Per germline, CDR1 MNHEY and CDR2 SVGEGT. The CDR3 spans 15 residues. Trimming cost V 4 bases and J 3 bases, with 16 bases left between them. Here the CDR3 DNA reads TGTGCCAGCAGTTCGCAAGACAGGACTCTCTACGAGCAGTACGTC. This codes for CASSSQDRTLYEQYV.

The gene calls are TRBV2 and TRBJ2-7; 9 nucleotides agree with TRBD2. The CDR3 spans 15 residues. V was clipped by 7 bases and J by 0 bases; unmatched bases: 7. Germline CDR1 reads SNHLY; CDR2 reads FYNNEI. CDR3 coding DNA: TGTGCCAGCATTCCGGTAGCGGGGGCCTCCTACGAGCAGTACTTC. Translated: CASIPVAGASYEQYF.

The chain employs TRBV10-3 and TRBJ2-5; TRBD2 is a possible D gene (6 bases). Germline assignment: CDR1 ENHRY and CDR2 SYGVKD. The CDR3 covers 14 residues. Trimming removed 7 bases at V and 1 base at J, with 13 bases between. This CDR3 reads CAINNSGLQETQYF. In nucleotides, the CDR3 is TGTGCCATCAATAATAGCGGACTCCAAGAGACCCAGTACTTC.

The rearrangement joins TRBV4-2 to TRBJ2-3; D uncertain. Germline CDR1 reads LGHNA; CDR2 reads YNFKEQ. The V and J ends lost 0 bases and 0 bases respectively, with 7 bases between them. This CDR3 comprises 15 residues. The CDR3 is CASSQEGRSTDTQYF. CDR3 bases: TGTGCCAGCAGCCAAGAAGGGCGCAGCACAGATACGCAGTATTTT.

This chain connects TRBV24-1 to TRBJ2-1; 7 bases fit TRBD1. J was trimmed by 5 bases and V by 3 bases; bases with no gene match: 18. Germline V gene data show CDR1 as KGHDR and CDR2 as SFDVKD. This CDR3 has 19 residues. Here the CDR3 DNA reads TGTGCCACCAGTGATCCCTGGGTTCTGAACCGGGACAGCCACAATGAGCAGTTCTTC. It codes for CATSDPWVLNRDSHNEQFF.

V and J are TRBV10-3 and TRBJ2-3; 8 bases are shared with TRBD2. Germline lookup yields CDR1 ENHRY and CDR2 SYGVKD. Trimming took 0 bases from V and 0 from J; bases not matched to a gene: 8. The length of the CDR3 is 18 residues. Here the CDR3 DNA reads TGTGCCATCAGTGAGTCGATGCTAGCGGGCCCAAGCACAGATACGCAGTATTTT. Translated: CAISESMLAGPSTDTQYF.

This clonotype was found a few times. In DNA form, the CDR3 reads TGTGCCAGCAGATCCTCCGGACAGGGGCGGGCTAATGAAAAACTGTTTTTT. Its translation is CASRSSGQGRANEKLFF. This rearrangement joins TRBV2 to TRBJ1-4; TRBD1 matches at 9 bases. The CDR3 totals 17 residues. Germline V CDR1 and CDR2: SNHLY, FYNNEI. After removal of 6 bases from V and 3 bases from J, the junction contained 11 bases not matched to a gene.

This clonotype appeared once. The J gene is TRBJ1-3, the V gene TRBV20-1; TRBD1 aligns across 7 bases. The CDR3 covers 14 residues. The trim removed 2 bases at V and 4 bases at J, leaving 5 bases unmatched. CDR1 and CDR2 from the germline V gene are DFQATT and SNEGSKA (reference sequence). The CDR3 DNA follows: TGCAGTGCTAGACTGACAGGGTCGGGAAACACCATATATTTT. As protein: CSARLTGSGNTIYF.

In its sample, this clonotype was seen many times. The chain uses TRBV7-9 and TRBJ2-2; D tentatively reads TRBD1 or TRBD2 (5 bases each). Trimming removed 7 bases at V and 2 bases at J, with 23 bases between. Germline CDR1 and CDR2: SEHNR and FQNEAQ (reference sequence). The length of the CDR3 is 18 residues. CDR3 in amino acids: CASTPAEPGTDNTGELFF. CDR3 coding DNA: TGTGCCAGCACTCCAGCGGAACCCGGGACGGATAACACCGGGGAGCTGTTTTTT. The complete variable domain, with remaining parts taken from reference TRBV7-9 and TRBJ2-2, reads DTGVSQNPRHKITKRGQNVTFRCDPISEHNRLYWYRQTLGQGPEFLTYFQNEAQLEKSRLLSDRFSAERPKGSFSTLEIQRTEQGDSAMYLCASTPAEPGTDNTGELFFGEGSRLTVL.